This is a list of T cell receptor beta chains from one sample in a study of post-analysis software for immune sequencing data. TCRdb used MiXCR to reprocess the PCR reads, holding one entry per CDR3 protein. The sample shows 350,000 to 500,000 distinct CDR3 sequences, roughly 38% of them seen only once. The material sequenced was blood. These receptors came from a girl aged 2 to 10 with multiple sclerosis. The CDR3 runs from the conserved cysteine through the conserved F or W. A D gene is named only where the DNA matches it firmly. Expanded clones are given a class, and other clones once, few, many or no size at all.

d_gene: .; j_gene: TRBJ1-5; abundance: few; v_gene: TRBV7-9; CDR3aa: CASSSTTPGSTGKPQHF; CDR3nt: TGTGCCAGCAGCTCCACCACTCCGGGATCAACTGGGAAGCCCCAGCATTTT
d_gene: .; j_gene: TRBJ1-2; abundance: .; v_gene: TRBV28; CDR3aa: CVSSSPRRTAYNYGYTF; CDR3nt: TGTGTCAGCAGTTCCCCGCGACGGACAGCGTACAACTATGGCTACACCTTC
d_gene: TRBD1; j_gene: TRBJ1-1; abundance: .; v_gene: TRBV7-3; CDR3aa: CASSFPGTGITEAFF; CDR3nt: TGTGCCAGCAGCTTTCCCGGGACAGGGATCACTGAAGCTTTCTTT
d_gene: .; j_gene: TRBJ2-3; abundance: few; v_gene: TRBV20-1; CDR3aa: CSAWVDTQYF; CDR3nt: TGCAGTGCTTGGGTGGATACGCAGTATTTT
d_gene: .; j_gene: TRBJ1-6; abundance: .; v_gene: TRBV29-1; CDR3aa: CSASSHGGAPHF; CDR3nt: TGCAGCGCGTCTTCCCACGGGGGAGCCCCCCACTTT
d_gene: TRBD2; j_gene: TRBJ2-1; abundance: .; v_gene: TRBV7-9; CDR3aa: CASNVIGLAAYNEQFF; CDR3nt: TGTGCCAGCAACGTCATAGGTCTAGCGGCCTACAATGAGCAGTTCTTC
d_gene: TRBD1; j_gene: TRBJ2-7; abundance: .; v_gene: TRBV6-2/TRBV6-3; CDR3aa: CASSSTPGQVTYEQYF; CDR3nt: TGTGCCAGCAGTAGCACTCCGGGACAGGTTACCTACGAGCAGTACTTC
d_gene: .; j_gene: TRBJ1-5; abundance: .; v_gene: TRBV12-3/TRBV12-4; CDR3aa: CASSAYPYAQHF; CDR3nt: TGTGCCAGCAGTGCTTATCCGTATGCCCAGCATTTT
d_gene: .; j_gene: TRBJ2-3; abundance: few; v_gene: TRBV2; CDR3aa: CASSSRQRHTQYF; CDR3nt: TGTGCCAGCAGTTCAAGACAGCGCCATACGCAGTATTTT
d_gene: .; j_gene: TRBJ2-7; abundance: .; v_gene: TRBV24-1; CDR3aa: CATSDYPDRRTYEQYF; CDR3nt: TGTGCCACCAGTGATTACCCGGACAGAAGGACCTACGAGCAGTACTTC
d_gene: .; j_gene: TRBJ2-3; abundance: few; v_gene: TRBV5-1; CDR3aa: CASTLQSTDTQYF; CDR3nt: TGCGCCAGCACCCTGCAGAGCACAGATACGCAGTATTTT
d_gene: .; j_gene: TRBJ2-7; abundance: .; v_gene: TRBV29-1; CDR3aa: CSALRGGGFYEQYF; CDR3nt: TGCAGCGCCCTGCGGGGAGGAGGCTTTTACGAGCAGTACTTC
d_gene: TRBD1; j_gene: TRBJ2-7; abundance: .; v_gene: TRBV4-3; CDR3aa: CASSQEVPLPGQWDYEQYF; CDR3nt: TGCGCCAGCAGCCAAGAAGTCCCGCTTCCGGGACAGTGGGACTACGAGCAGTACTTC
d_gene: TRBD1; j_gene: TRBJ2-5; abundance: .; v_gene: TRBV5-1; CDR3aa: CASTFAGQGKETQYF; CDR3nt: TGCGCCAGCACCTTTGCGGGACAGGGAAAGGAGACCCAGTACTTC
d_gene: .; j_gene: TRBJ2-6; abundance: .; v_gene: TRBV12-3/TRBV12-4; CDR3aa: CASSSEMAPGANVLTF; CDR3nt: TGTGCCAGCAGTTCCGAGATGGCGCCTGGGGCCAACGTCCTGACTTTC
d_gene: .; j_gene: TRBJ2-3; abundance: .; v_gene: TRBV20-1; CDR3aa: CSARRYRITDTQYF; CDR3nt: TGCAGTGCTAGGCGATACAGGATCACAGATACGCAGTATTTT
d_gene: TRBD2; j_gene: TRBJ2-5; abundance: .; v_gene: TRBV29-1; CDR3aa: CSVEDLREGAETQYF; CDR3nt: TGCAGCGTTGAAGATCTGCGGGAGGGGGCAGAGACCCAGTACTTC
d_gene: .; j_gene: TRBJ2-6; abundance: few; v_gene: TRBV5-1; CDR3aa: CASSAGRQTANVLTF; CDR3nt: TGCGCCAGCAGCGCGGGACGGCAGACGGCCAACGTCCTGACTTTC
d_gene: .; j_gene: TRBJ2-7; abundance: few; v_gene: TRBV10-3; CDR3aa: CAISGRDNHVEQYF; CDR3nt: TGTGCCATCAGCGGCCGGGACAATCACGTCGAGCAGTACTTC
d_gene: TRBD1; j_gene: TRBJ2-7; abundance: few; v_gene: TRBV29-1; CDR3aa: CSVVRGSSYEQYF; CDR3nt: TGCAGCGTTGTCAGGGGGAGCTCCTACGAGCAGTACTTC
d_gene: .; j_gene: TRBJ1-1; abundance: .; v_gene: TRBV20-1; CDR3aa: CSARDLVGEAFF; CDR3nt: TGCAGTGCTAGAGATCTGGTCGGAGAAGCTTTCTTT
d_gene: TRBD1; j_gene: TRBJ2-7; abundance: .; v_gene: TRBV29-1; CDR3aa: CSVVHRDRSSYEQYF; CDR3nt: TGCAGCGTCGTACACCGGGACAGGTCTTCCTACGAGCAGTACTTC
d_gene: .; j_gene: TRBJ2-7; abundance: .; v_gene: TRBV5-1; CDR3aa: CASSLAIRGSYEQYF; CDR3nt: TGCGCCAGCAGCTTGGCCATAAGGGGGAGCTACGAGCAGTACTTC
d_gene: .; j_gene: TRBJ2-1; abundance: .; v_gene: TRBV19; CDR3aa: CASSSQKRLDSYNEQFF; CDR3nt: TGTGCCAGTAGTAGCCAGAAAAGACTAGACTCCTACAATGAGCAGTTCTTC
d_gene: .; j_gene: TRBJ1-1; abundance: .; v_gene: TRBV4-3; CDR3aa: CASSQERRLWTVNPFNTEAFF; CDR3nt: TGCGCCAGCAGCCAAGAACGGAGGCTGTGGACAGTCAACCCCTTTAACACTGAAGCTTTCTTT
d_gene: .; j_gene: TRBJ2-7; abundance: few; v_gene: TRBV11-1; CDR3aa: CASSLAGTGPHVHSAIPYEQYF; CDR3nt: TGTGCCAGCAGCTTAGCGGGAACAGGGCCCCACGTACATTCAGCAATTCCCTACGAGCAGTACTTC
d_gene: TRBD2; j_gene: TRBJ2-5; abundance: .; v_gene: TRBV6-1; CDR3aa: CASRYLSGSVVETQYF; CDR3nt: TGTGCCAGCAGATATCTTAGCGGGAGCGTCGTAGAGACCCAGTACTTC
d_gene: TRBD1; j_gene: TRBJ2-7; abundance: .; v_gene: TRBV29-1; CDR3aa: CSVEDRNRGQYEQYF; CDR3nt: TGCAGCGTTGAAGATCGGAACAGGGGGCAGTACGAGCAGTACTTC
d_gene: TRBD2; j_gene: TRBJ2-1; abundance: .; v_gene: TRBV4-1; CDR3aa: CACSQEGASGGPTSYNEQFF; CDR3nt: TGCGCCTGCAGCCAAGAAGGGGCTAGCGGGGGGCCGACATCCTACAATGAGCAGTTCTTC
d_gene: .; j_gene: TRBJ2-1; abundance: .; v_gene: TRBV7-8; CDR3aa: CASSLAAATKDNEQFF; CDR3nt: TGTGCCAGCAGCTTAGCGGCGGCAACGAAGGATAATGAGCAGTTCTTC
d_gene: TRBD1; j_gene: TRBJ2-7; abundance: few; v_gene: TRBV29-1; CDR3aa: CSVTQGSYEQYF; CDR3nt: TGCAGCGTTACACAGGGGTCTTACGAGCAGTACTTC
d_gene: .; j_gene: TRBJ2-7; abundance: .; v_gene: TRBV20-1; CDR3aa: CSALPAEPYEQYF; CDR3nt: TGCAGTGCACTGCCGGCAGAACCCTACGAGCAGTACTTC
d_gene: TRBD1; j_gene: TRBJ2-7; abundance: .; v_gene: TRBV12-3/TRBV12-4; CDR3aa: CASSSRTGGRHEQYF; CDR3nt: TGTGCCAGCAGTTCCAGGACAGGGGGGAGGCACGAGCAGTACTTC
d_gene: TRBD2; j_gene: TRBJ2-3; abundance: .; v_gene: TRBV7-2; CDR3aa: CASSRGAGGTRTDTQYF; CDR3nt: TGTGCCAGCAGCCGAGGGGCGGGGGGGACCCGCACAGATACGCAGTATTTT
d_gene: TRBD2; j_gene: TRBJ2-7; abundance: .; v_gene: TRBV20-1; CDR3aa: CSARGRTSGEQYF; CDR3nt: TGCAGTGCTAGAGGGCGGACTAGCGGCGAGCAGTACTTC
d_gene: TRBD1; j_gene: TRBJ2-1; abundance: .; v_gene: TRBV29-1; CDR3aa: CSAQDRGGNEQFF; CDR3nt: TGCAGCGCCCAAGACAGGGGAGGCAATGAGCAGTTCTTC
d_gene: TRBD2; j_gene: TRBJ2-7; abundance: .; v_gene: TRBV7-6; CDR3aa: CASSSSGRGGPLYEQYF; CDR3nt: TGTGCCAGCAGCTCCTCAGGGAGGGGCGGACCCCTCTACGAGCAGTACTTC